This entry concerns a single T cell receptor beta chain. V lost 0 bases and J 0 bases, leaving 10 bases between the germline ends. Per the germline V gene, CDR1 is SGHNT and CDR2 is YYREEE (reference sequence). There are 16 residues in the CDR3. The data stem from a study of blood T cell repertoires in COVID-19. Overall study: Samples came from the United States, Italy and Spain, spanning acute and convalescent COVID-19.

Original handling: Amplification of reference gene primers provided the estimated nucleated cell counts. Assay used: immunoSEQ multiplex PCR; TCRdb lists only in-frame clones, some missing. V and J calls and clone size are those listed in that table; D and trimming were worked out from the DNA. The sample includes under 60,000 clones, roughly 87% of them seen just once. The sample consisted of peripheral blood. The chain carries TRBV5-4 and TRBJ2-1, with D uncertain. This receptor was identified in a human donor with acute or convalescent COVID-19. The donor label of this sample is uncertain. Written as DNA, the CDR3 is TGTGCCAGCAGCTTGGGAGGAGTTAGCTCCTACAATGAGCAGTTCTTC. Translation gives CASSLGGVSSYNEQFF.